Described below is a single T cell receptor (beta chain) sequence and its context. These data belong to a study of technical replicates of blood from several donors. Only in-frame clones appear in the TCRdb table, and some are missing; sequencing was by immunoSEQ multiplex PCR. This sample has tens of thousands of clones, with about nine tenths found just once. V trimming: 1 base; J trimming: 6 bases; junction bases outside the gene matches: 10. Germline CDR1 SEHNR, CDR2 FQNEAQ (reference sequence). There are 17 residues in the CDR3. This TCR came from a human donor in good health. Some clones in this sample may be carry-over from other donors' samples. The chain combines TRBV7-9 with TRBJ2-4; 9 nucleotides agree with TRBD2. What was sequenced was PBMCs. The CDR3 DNA reads as TGTGCCAGCAGCTTAGATGCGGGGGGGATGCAAGTAAACATTCAGTACTTC. Its protein is CASSLDAGGMQVNIQYF.